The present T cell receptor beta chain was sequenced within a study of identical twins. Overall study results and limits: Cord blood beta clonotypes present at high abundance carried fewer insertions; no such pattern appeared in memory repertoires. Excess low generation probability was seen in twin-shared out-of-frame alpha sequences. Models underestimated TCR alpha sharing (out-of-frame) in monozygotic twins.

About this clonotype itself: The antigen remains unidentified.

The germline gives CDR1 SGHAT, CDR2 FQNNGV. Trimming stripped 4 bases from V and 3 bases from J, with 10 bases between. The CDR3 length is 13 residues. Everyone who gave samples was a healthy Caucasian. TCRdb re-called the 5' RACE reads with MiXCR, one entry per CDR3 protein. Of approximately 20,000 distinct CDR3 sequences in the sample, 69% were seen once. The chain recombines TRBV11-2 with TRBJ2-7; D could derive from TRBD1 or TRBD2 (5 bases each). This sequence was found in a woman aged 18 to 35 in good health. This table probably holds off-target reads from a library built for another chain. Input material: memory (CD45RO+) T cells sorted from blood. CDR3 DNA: TGTGCCAGCAGCTCTGGGGGATTCTACGAGCAGTACTTC. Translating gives CASSSGGFYEQYF. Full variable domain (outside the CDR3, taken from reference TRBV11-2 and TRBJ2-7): EAGVAQSPRYKIIEKRQSVAFWCNPISGHATLYWYQQILGQGPKLLIQFQNNGVVDDSQLPKDRFSAERLKGVDSTLKIQPAKLEDSAVYLCASSSGGFYEQYFGPGTRLTVT.